This T cell receptor (beta chain) was captured by sequencing in a study of a mutant IDH1 vaccine in newly diagnosed glioma. As to time point: week 23, last vaccination. The vaccine gave 300 ug of a 20-mer mutant IDH1 peptide subcutaneously per dose. CDR1 and CDR2 (germline): SGHRS, YFSETQ. CDR3 size: 13 residues. V shed 5 bases and J shed 4 bases, with 12 bases lying between them. TCRdb's table, derived via immunoSEQ multiplex PCR, lists solely in-frame clones and lacks some. The sample includes about 44,000 clones, around 90% of them seen just once. With regard to this clone: Its antigen remains unidentified.

Sequenced material: PBMCs, taken from a glioma patient whose treatment included an IDH1 peptide vaccine. The V and J genes are TRBV5-1 and TRBJ1-2, with D hard to call. This receptor was obtained from a man over 45 with glioma. The CDR3 nucleotides read TGCGCCAGCAGGGAAACGACGATCTATGGCTACACCTTC. Residues: CASRETTIYGYTF. The complete variable domain, with remaining parts taken from reference TRBV5-1 and TRBJ1-2, reads KAGVTQTPRYLIKTRGQQVTLSCSPISGHRSVSWYQQTPGQGLQFLFEYFSETQRNKGNFPGRFSGRQFSNSRSEMNVSTLELGDSALYLCASRETTIYGYTFGSGTRLTVV.